This T cell receptor (beta chain) was identified during a study of beta chain features in type 1 diabetes. Expressed TCRB transcripts were sequenced because the isolated RNA had all been reverse transcribed beforehand. Sequenced naive, central memory and regulatory T cell samples produced an average of around 3.5 million reads. Assay: immunoSEQ multiplex PCR; the TCRdb copy retains only in-frame clones and omits some. The sample has about 360,000 clones; roughly 13% are singletons. Turning to this clone: Its specificity is not known.

The CDR3 loop spans 11 amino acids. Trimming pared 7 bases from V and 4 bases from J, leaving 7 bases between. The V gene's germline CDR1 is LNHDA and CDR2 SQIVND (reference sequence). Points from the study as a whole: Patients with type 1 diabetes carried fewer insertions and had more deletions at their VDJ junctions.

The specimen sequenced was naive CD4+ T cells from blood. This sequence originates from a man between 18 and 35 years old in good health. This rearrangement joins TRBV19 to TRBJ1-2; D not resolved. The CDR3 is CASTSRYGYTF. The CDR3 region has the DNA TGTGCCAGTACAAGCCGCTATGGCTACACCTTC.